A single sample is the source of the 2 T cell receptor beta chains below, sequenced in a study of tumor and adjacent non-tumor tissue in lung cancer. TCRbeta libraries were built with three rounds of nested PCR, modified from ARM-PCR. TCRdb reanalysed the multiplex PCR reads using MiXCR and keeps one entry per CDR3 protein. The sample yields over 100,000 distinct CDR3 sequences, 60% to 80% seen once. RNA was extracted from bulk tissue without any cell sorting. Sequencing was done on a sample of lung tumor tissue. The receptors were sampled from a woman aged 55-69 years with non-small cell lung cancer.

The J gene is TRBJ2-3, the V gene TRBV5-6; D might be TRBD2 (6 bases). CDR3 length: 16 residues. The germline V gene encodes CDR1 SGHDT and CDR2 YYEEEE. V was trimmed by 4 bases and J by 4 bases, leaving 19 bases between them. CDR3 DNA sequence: TGTGCCAGCAGCCTTCCCAGGACTAAAACTTCAGATACGCAGTATTTT. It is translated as CASSLPRTKTSDTQYF.

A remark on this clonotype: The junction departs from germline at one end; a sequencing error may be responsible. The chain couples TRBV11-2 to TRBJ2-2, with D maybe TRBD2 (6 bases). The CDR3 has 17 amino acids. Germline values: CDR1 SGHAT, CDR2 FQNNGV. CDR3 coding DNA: TGTGCCAGCGGCTTTCCCCAGGAGGGGCGGAACACCGGGGAGCTGTTTTTT. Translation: CASGFPQEGRNTGELFF. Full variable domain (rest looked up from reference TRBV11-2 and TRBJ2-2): EAGVAQSPRYKIIEKRQSVAFWCNPISGHATLYWYQQILGQGPKLLIQFQNNGVVDDSQLPKDRFSAERLKGVDSTLKIQPAKLEDSAVYLCASGFPQEGRNTGELFFGEGSRLTVL.